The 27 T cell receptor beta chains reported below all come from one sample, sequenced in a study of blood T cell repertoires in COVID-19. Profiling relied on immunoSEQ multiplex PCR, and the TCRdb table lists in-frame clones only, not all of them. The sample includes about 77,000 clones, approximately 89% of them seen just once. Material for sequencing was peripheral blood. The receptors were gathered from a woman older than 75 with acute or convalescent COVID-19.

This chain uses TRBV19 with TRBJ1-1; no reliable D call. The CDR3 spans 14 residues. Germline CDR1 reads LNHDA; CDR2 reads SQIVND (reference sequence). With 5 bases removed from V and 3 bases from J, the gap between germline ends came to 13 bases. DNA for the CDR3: TGTGCCAGTAGTTCAAGGGCGAGGGACACTGAAGCTTTCTTT. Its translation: CASSSRARDTEAFF.

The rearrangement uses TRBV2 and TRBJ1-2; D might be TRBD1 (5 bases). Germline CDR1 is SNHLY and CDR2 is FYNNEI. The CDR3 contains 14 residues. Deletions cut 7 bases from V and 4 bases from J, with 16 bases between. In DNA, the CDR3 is TGTGCCAGCACTCTGGAGGGGACCTCCTATGGCTACACCTTC. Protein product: CASTLEGTSYGYTF.

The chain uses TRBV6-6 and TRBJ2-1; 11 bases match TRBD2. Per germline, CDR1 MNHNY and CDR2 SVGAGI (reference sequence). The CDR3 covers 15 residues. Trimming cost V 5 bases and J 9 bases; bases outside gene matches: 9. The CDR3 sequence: CASSPSGGLLGEQFF. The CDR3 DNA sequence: TGTGCCAGCAGTCCTAGCGGGGGGTTATTAGGTGAGCAGTTCTTC.

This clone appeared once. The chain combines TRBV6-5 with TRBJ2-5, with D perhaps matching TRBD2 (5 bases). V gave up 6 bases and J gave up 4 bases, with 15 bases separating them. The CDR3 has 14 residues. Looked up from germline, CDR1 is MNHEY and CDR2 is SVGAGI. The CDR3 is CASRGRPGRETQYF. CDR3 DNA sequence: TGTGCCAGCAGGGGCAGACCGGGAAGAGAGACCCAGTACTTC.

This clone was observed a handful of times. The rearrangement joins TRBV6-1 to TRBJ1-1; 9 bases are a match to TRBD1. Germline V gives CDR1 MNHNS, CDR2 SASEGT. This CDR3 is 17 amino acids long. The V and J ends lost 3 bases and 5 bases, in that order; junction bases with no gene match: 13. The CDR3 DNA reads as TGTGCCAGCAGTGACCTCCCGGGACAGGGAGGAGGAACTGAAGCTTTCTTT. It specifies CASSDLPGQGGGTEAFF.

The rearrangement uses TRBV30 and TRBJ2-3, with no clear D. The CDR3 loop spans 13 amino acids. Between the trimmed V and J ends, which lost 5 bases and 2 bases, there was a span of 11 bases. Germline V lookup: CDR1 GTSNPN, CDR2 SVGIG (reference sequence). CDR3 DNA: TGTGCCTGGGCCAGCGCCCCCACAGATACGCAGTATTTT. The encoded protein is CAWASAPTDTQYF.

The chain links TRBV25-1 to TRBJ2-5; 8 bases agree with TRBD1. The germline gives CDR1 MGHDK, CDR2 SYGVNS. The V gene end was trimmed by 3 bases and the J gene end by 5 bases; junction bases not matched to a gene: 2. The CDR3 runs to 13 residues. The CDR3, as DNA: TGTGCCAGCAGTGAGAACAGGGGGGAGACCCAGTACTTC. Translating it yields CASSENRGETQYF.

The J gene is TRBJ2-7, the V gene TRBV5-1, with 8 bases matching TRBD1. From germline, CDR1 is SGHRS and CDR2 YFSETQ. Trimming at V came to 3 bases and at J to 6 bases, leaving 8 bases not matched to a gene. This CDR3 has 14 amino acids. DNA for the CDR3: TGCGCCAGCAGCTCACTGGACAGGGTAGGCGAGCAGTACTTC. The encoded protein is CASSSLDRVGEQYF.

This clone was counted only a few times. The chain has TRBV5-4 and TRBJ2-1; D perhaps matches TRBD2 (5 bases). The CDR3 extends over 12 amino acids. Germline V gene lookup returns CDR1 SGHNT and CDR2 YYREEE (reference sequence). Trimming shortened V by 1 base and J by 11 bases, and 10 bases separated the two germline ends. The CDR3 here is CASSLPAGKQFF. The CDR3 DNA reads TGTGCCAGCAGCTTGCCCGCCGGGAAGCAGTTCTTC.

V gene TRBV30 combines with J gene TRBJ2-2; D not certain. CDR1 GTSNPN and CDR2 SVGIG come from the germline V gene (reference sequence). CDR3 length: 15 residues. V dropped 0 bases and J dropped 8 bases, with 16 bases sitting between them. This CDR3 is CAWSVRGLTAGELFF. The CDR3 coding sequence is TGTGCCTGGAGTGTACGCGGCCTGACCGCGGGGGAGCTGTTTTTT.

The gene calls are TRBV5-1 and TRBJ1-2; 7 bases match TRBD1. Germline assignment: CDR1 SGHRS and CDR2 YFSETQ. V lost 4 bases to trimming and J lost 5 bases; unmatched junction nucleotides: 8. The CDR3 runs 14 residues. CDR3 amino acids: CASSITGTEYGYTF. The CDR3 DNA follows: TGCGCCAGCAGCATCACCGGGACAGAGTATGGCTACACCTTC.

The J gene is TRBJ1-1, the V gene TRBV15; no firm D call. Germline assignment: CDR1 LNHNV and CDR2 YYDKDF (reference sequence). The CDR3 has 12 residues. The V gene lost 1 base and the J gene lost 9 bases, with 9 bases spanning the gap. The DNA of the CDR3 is TGTGCCACCAGCAGAGGGAGGGAGAAAGCTTTCTTT. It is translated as CATSRGREKAFF.

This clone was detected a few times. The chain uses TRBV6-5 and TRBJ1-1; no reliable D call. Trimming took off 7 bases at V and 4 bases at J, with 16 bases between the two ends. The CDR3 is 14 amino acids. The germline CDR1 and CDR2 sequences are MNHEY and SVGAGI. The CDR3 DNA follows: TGTGCCAGCACTCTAGATAGCGTGAGCACTGAAGCTTTCTTT. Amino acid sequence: CASTLDSVSTEAFF.

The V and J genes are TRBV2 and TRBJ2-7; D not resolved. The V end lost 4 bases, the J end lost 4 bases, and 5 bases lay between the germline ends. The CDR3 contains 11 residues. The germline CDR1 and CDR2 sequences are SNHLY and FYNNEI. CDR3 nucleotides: TGTGCCAGCAGTGCCCTATACGAGCAGTACTTC. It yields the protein CASSALYEQYF.

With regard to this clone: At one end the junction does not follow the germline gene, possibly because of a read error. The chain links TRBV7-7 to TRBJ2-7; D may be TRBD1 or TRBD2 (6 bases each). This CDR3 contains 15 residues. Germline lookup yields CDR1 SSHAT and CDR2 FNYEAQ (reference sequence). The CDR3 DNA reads TGTGCTAGCAGCTTAGCGGCGGGCAGGGGCTACGAGCAGTACTTC. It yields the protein CASSLAAGRGYEQYF.

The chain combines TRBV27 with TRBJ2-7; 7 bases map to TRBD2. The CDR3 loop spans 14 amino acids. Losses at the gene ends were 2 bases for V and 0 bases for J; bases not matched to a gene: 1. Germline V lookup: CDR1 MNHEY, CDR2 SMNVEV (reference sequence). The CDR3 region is CASSLGTNSYEQYF. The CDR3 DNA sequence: TGTGCCAGCAGTTTAGGGACTAACTCCTACGAGCAGTACTTC.

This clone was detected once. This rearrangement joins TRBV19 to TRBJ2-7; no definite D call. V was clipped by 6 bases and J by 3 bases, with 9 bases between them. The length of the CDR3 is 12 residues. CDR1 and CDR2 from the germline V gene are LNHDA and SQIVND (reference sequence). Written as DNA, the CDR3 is TGTGCCAGTAGCTCGCACAACTACGAGCAGTACTTC. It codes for CASSSHNYEQYF.

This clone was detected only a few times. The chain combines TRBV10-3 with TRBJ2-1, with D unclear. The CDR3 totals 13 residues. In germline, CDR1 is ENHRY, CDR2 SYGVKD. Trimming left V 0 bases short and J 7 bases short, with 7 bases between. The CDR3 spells CAISESRSNEQFF. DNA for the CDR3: TGTGCCATCAGTGAGTCGAGGAGTAATGAGCAGTTCTTC.

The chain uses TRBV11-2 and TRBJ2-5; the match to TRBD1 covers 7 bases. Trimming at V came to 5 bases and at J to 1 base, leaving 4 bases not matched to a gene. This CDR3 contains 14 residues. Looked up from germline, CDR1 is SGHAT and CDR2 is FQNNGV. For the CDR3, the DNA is TGTGCCAGCAGCGTCACAGGGGTCCAAGAGACCCAGTACTTC. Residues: CASSVTGVQETQYF. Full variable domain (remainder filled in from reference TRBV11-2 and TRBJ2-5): EAGVAQSPRYKIIEKRQSVAFWCNPISGHATLYWYQQILGQGPKLLIQFQNNGVVDDSQLPKDRFSAERLKGVDSTLKIQPAKLEDSAVYLCASSVTGVQETQYFGPGTRLLVL.

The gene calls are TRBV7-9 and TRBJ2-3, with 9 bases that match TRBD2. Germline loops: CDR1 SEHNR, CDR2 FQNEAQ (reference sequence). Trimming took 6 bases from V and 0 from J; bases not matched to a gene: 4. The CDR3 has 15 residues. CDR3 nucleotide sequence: TGTGCCAGCAGGACTACTAGCGGGAGCACAGATACGCAGTATTTT. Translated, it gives CASRTTSGSTDTQYF.

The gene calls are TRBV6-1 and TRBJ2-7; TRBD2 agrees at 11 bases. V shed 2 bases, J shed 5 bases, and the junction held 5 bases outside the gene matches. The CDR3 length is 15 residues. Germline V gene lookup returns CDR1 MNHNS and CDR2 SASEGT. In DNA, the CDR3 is TGTGCCAGCAGTGAAACACTAGCGGGAGATGACGAGCAGTACTTC. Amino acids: CASSETLAGDDEQYF.

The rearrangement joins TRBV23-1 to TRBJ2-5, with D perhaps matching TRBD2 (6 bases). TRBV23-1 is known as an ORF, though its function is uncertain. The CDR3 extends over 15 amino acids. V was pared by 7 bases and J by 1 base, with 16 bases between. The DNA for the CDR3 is TGCGCCAGCACCGGAGACCGGGACTCCCAAGAGACCCAGTACTTC. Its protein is CASTGDRDSQETQYF.

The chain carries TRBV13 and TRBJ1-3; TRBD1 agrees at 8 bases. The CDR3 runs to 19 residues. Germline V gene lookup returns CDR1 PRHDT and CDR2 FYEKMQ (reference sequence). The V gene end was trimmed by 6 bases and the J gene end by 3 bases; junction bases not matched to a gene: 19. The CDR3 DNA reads TGTGCCAGCAGGCCCCCGAGGACAGGGCCGTTTTGGTTTGGAAACACCATATATTTT. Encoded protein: CASRPPRTGPFWFGNTIYF. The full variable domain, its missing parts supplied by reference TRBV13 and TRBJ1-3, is AAGVIQSPRHLIKEKRETATLKCYPIPRHDTVYWYQQGPGQDPQFLISFYEKMQSDKGSIPDRFSAQQFSDYHSELNMSSLELGDSALYFCASRPPRTGPFWFGNTIYFGEGSWLTVV.

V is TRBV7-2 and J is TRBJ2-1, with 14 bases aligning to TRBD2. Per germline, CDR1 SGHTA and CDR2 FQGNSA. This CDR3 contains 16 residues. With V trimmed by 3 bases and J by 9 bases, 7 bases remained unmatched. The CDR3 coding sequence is TGTGCCAGCAGCTTGAGGGGACTAGCGGGAGAGACTGAGCAGTTCTTC. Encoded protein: CASSLRGLAGETEQFF.

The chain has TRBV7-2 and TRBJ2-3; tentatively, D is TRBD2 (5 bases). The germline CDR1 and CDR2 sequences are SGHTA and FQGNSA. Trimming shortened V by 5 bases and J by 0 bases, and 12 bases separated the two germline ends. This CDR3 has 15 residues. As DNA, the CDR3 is TGTGCCAGCAGCCCCACGGGAATGAGCACAGATACGCAGTATTTT. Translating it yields CASSPTGMSTDTQYF.

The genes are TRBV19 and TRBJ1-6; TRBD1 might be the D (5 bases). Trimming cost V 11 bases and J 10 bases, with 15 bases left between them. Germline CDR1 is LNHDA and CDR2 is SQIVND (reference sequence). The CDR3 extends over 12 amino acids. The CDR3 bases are TGTGCCTCGGGGGGAGTGGGATCACCCCTCCACTTT. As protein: CASGGVGSPLHF.

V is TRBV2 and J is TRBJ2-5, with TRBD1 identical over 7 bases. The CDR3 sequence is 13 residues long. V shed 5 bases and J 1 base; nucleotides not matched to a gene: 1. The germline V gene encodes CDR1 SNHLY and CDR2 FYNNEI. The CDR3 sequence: CASSRDSQETQYF. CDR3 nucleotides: TGTGCCAGCAGTCGGGACAGCCAAGAGACCCAGTACTTC.